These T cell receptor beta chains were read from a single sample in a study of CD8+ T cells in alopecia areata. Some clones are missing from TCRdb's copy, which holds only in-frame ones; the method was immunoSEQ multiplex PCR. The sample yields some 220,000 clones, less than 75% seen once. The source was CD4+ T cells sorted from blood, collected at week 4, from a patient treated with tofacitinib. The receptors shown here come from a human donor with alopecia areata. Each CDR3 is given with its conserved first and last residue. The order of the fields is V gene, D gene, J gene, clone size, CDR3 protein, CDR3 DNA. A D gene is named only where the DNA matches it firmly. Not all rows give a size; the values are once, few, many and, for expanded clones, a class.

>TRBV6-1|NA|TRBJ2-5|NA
CASIRGTLETQYF
TGTGCCAGCATTAGGGGGACCTTAGAGACCCAGTACTTC
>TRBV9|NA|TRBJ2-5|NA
CASSVGVTQYF
TGTGCCAGCAGCGTAGGGGTGACCCAGTACTTC
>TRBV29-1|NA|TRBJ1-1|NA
CSVEGVGNTEAFF
TGCAGCGTTGAGGGGGTAGGGAACACTGAAGCTTTCTTT
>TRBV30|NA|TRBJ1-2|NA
CAWSVPGQSYAF
TGTGCCTGGAGTGTACCTGGACAATCCTACGCTTTC
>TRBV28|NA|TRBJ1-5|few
CAGSGQHNQPQHF
TGTGCCGGCAGTGGACAGCACAATCAGCCCCAGCATTTT
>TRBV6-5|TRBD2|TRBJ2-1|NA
CASSYRREGNEQFF
TGTGCCAGCAGTTACAGGCGGGAGGGGAATGAGCAGTTCTTC
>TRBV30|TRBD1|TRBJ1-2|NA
CAWSPRQGNEYGYTF
TGTGCCTGGAGTCCCCGACAGGGGAACGAATATGGCTACACCTTC
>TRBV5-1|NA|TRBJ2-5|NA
CASSFRSQETQYF
TGCGCCAGCAGCTTTAGGAGCCAAGAGACCCAGTACTTC
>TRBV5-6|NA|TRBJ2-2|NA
CASSYFRTGELFF
TGTGCCAGCAGCTACTTTCGGACCGGGGAGCTGTTTTTT
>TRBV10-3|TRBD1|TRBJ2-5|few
CAISDGTGGQETQYF
TGTGCCATCAGTGACGGGACAGGGGGCCAAGAGACCCAGTACTTC
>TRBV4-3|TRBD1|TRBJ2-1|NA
CASSQDLGQSNEQFF
TGCGCCAGCAGCCAAGATTTGGGACAGAGCAATGAGCAGTTCTTC
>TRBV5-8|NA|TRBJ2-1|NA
CASSLETQSSYNEQFF
TGTGCCAGCAGCTTGGAGACGCAGAGCTCCTACAATGAGCAGTTCTTC
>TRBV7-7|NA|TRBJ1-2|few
CASSLDEGVIGYTF
TGTGCCAGCAGCTTAGATGAAGGGGTAATTGGCTACACCTTC
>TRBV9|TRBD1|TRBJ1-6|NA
CASSLEGTGGNSPLHF
TGTGCCAGCAGCCTCGAAGGGACAGGGGGCAATTCACCCCTCCACTTT
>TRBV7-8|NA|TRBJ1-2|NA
CASSPDTYGYTF
TGTGCCAGCAGCCCCGACACCTATGGCTACACCTTC
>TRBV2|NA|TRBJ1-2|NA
CASSDKGTRANYGYTF
TGTGCCAGCAGTGATAAGGGAACAAGGGCCAACTATGGCTACACCTTC
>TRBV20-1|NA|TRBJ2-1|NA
CSARQIDEQFF
TGCAGTGCTAGACAGATCGATGAGCAGTTCTTC
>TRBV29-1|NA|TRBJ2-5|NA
CSVGEETQYF
TGCAGCGTTGGTGAGGAGACCCAGTACTTC
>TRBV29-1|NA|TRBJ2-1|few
CSVEVGGKNEQFF
TGCAGCGTTGAAGTGGGAGGAAAGAATGAGCAGTTCTTC
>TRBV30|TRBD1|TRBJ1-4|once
CAWSTGQGGNEKLFF
TGTGCCTGGAGCACGGGACAGGGGGGGAATGAAAAACTGTTTTTT
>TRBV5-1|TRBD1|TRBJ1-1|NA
CASKLGTENTEAFF
TGCGCCAGCAAGCTTGGGACAGAGAACACTGAAGCTTTCTTT
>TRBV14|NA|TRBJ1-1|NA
CASSQDTTWKYTEAFF
TGTGCCAGCAGCCAAGATACAACTTGGAAATACACTGAAGCTTTCTTT
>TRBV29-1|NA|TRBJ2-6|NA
CSVVLGSGANVLTF
TGCAGCGTTGTCCTGGGTTCTGGGGCCAACGTCCTGACTTTC
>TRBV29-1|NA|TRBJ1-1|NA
CSAGGLQEAFF
TGCAGCGCCGGAGGCCTACAGGAAGCTTTCTTT
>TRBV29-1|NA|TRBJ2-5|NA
CSVGQQETQYF
TGCAGCGTTGGGCAGCAAGAGACCCAGTACTTC
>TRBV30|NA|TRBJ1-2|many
CAWSVPLLNGYTF
TGTGCCTGGAGTGTACCACTATTAAATGGCTACACCTTC
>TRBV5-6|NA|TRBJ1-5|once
CASSLEAGSTQHF
TGTGCCAGCAGCTTGGAGGCGGGGTCGACCCAGCATTTT
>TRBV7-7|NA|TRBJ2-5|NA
CASSPLPGARETQYF
TGTGCCAGCAGCCCGCTCCCGGGGGCCAGAGAGACCCAGTACTTC
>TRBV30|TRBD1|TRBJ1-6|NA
CAWSGQANSPLHF
TGTGCCTGGAGCGGACAGGCCAATTCACCCCTCCACTTT
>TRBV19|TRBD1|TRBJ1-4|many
CASIPSGQGNEKLFF
TGTGCCAGTATCCCCAGTGGACAGGGTAATGAAAAACTGTTTTTT
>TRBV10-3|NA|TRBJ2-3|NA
CAISDGQSSTDTQYF
TGTGCCATCAGTGACGGGCAATCTAGCACAGATACGCAGTATTTT
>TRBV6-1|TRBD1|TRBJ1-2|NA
CASSDPTGGEYGYTF
TGTGCCAGCAGTGACCCCACAGGGGGAGAGTATGGCTACACCTTC
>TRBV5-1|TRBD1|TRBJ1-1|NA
CASSPTTGMNTEAFF
TGCGCCAGCAGCCCAACGACAGGGATGAACACTGAAGCTTTCTTT
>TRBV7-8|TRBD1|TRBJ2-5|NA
CASSSNRGSTQYF
TGTGCCAGCAGCTCTAACAGGGGCTCGACCCAGTACTTC
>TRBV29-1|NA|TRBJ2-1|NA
CSVGQALVGVEQFF
TGCAGCGTTGGGCAGGCCTTGGTTGGCGTTGAGCAGTTCTTC
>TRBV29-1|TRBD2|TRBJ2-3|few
CSVGLAGGTDTQYF
TGCAGCGTTGGACTAGCGGGGGGCACAGATACGCAGTATTTT
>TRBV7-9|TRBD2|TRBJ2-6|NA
CASSSSGVSGANVLTF
TGTGCCAGCAGCTCCAGCGGGGTCTCTGGGGCCAACGTCCTGACTTTC
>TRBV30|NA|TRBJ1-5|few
CAWSLGGHQPQHF
TGTGCCTGGAGTTTGGGGGGGCATCAGCCCCAGCATTTT
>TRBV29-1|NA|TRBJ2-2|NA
CSVEVPSGELFF
TGCAGCGTTGAAGTTCCATCCGGGGAGCTGTTTTTT
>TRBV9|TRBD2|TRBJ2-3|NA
CASSAGGPDTQYF
TGTGCCAGCTCGGCGGGGGGGCCAGATACGCAGTATTTT
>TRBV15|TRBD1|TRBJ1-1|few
CASGQGNTEAFF
TGTGCCTCCGGACAGGGGAACACTGAAGCTTTCTTT
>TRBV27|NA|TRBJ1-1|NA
CASRYWVGDTEAFF
TGTGCCAGCCGTTACTGGGTCGGGGACACTGAAGCTTTCTTT
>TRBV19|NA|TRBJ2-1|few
CASSILHRDSEQFF
TGTGCCAGTAGTATACTGCACAGGGATAGTGAGCAGTTCTTC
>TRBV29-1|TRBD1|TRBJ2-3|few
CSTRTGGPDTQYF
TGCAGCACAAGGACAGGGGGTCCAGATACGCAGTATTTT